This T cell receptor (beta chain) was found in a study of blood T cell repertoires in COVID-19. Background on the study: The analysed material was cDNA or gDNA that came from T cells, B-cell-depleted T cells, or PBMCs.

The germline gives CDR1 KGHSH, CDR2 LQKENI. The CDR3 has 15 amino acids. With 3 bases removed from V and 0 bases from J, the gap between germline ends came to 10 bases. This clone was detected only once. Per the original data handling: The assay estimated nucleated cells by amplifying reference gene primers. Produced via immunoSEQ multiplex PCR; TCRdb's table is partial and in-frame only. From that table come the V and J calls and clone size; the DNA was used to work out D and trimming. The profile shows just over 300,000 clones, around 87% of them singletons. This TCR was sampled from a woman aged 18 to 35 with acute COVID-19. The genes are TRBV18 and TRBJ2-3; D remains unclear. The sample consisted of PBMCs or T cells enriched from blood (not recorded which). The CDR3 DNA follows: TGTGCCAGCTCACCTACAGTTACTAGCACAGATACGCAGTATTTT. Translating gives CASSPTVTSTDTQYF.